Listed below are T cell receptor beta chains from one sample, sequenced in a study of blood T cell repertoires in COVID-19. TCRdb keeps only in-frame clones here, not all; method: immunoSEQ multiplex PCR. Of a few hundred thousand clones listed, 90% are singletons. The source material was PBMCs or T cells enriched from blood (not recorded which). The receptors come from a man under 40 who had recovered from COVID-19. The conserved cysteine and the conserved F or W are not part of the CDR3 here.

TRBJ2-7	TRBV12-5	ASGLLTTAYEQY
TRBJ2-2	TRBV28	ASSLPSGRAGVGGELF
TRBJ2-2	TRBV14	ASSQRLAGVGGELF
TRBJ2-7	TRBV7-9	ASQKGLAGARYEQY
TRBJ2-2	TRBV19	ASSTPGLNTGELF
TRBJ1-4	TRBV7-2	ASSLGGGTGEGGNEKLF
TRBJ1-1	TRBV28	ASSLIQNTEAF
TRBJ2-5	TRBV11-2	ASSENREETQY
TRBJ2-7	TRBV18	ASSPPSDFSYEQY
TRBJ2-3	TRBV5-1	ASSLPGFNADTQY
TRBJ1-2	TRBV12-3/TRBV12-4	ASSRTENYGYT
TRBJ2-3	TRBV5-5	ASSAGTVDTDTQY
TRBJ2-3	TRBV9	ASSVGGVWTDTQY
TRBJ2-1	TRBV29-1	SVEDPLELPRNEQF
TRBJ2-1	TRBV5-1	ASSWTGGEQF
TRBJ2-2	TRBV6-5	ASSYDSGTGELF
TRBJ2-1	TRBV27	ASSLAGSSYNEQF
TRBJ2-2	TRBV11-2	ATLWGHRMGSGELF
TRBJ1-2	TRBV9	ASSVGGGTYGYT
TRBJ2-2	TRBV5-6	ASSGTGAGELF
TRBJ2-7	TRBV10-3	AISPGDYEQY
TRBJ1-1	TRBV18	ASSPTGVATEAF
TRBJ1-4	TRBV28	ASSYLPREKLF
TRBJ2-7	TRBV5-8	ASSLGLQTYEQY
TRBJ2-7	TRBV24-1	ATSRQGSYEQY
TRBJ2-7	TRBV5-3	ARSGPGLENYEQY
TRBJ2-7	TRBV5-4	ASSPGQGSSYEQY
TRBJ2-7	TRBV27	ASSLSGLRGYEQY
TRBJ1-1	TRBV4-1	ASSQKDRSTEAF
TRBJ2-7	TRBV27	ASSLSGGANYEQY
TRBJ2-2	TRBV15	ATSRQISGTGELF
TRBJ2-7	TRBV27	ASSLRRTGDEQY
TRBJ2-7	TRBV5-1	ASSLTGGIKSYEQY
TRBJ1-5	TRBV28	ASSPGQGSNQPQH
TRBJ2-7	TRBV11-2	ASTPRAGADTLYEQY
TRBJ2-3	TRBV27	ASSFGGMSSGTQY
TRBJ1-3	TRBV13	ASSLSVAYSGNTIY
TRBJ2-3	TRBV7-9	ASSLALRSTDTQY
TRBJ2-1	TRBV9	ASSVVAGAGYNEQF
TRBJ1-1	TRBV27	ASSRYRGLNTEAF